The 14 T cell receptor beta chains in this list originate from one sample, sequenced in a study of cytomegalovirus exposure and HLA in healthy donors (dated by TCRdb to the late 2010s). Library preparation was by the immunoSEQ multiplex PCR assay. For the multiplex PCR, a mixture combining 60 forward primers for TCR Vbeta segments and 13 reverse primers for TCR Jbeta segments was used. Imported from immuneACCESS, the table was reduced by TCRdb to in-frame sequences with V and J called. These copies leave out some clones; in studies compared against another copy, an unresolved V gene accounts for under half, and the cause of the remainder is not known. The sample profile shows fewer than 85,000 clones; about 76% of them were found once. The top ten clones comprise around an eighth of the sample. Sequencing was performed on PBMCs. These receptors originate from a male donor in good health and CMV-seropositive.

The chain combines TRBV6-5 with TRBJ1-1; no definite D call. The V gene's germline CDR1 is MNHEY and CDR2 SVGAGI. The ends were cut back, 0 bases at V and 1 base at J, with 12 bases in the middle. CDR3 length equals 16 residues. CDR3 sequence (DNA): TGTGCCAGCAGTTACTCGATGTGGGCTAAGAACACTGAAGCTTTCTTT. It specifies CASSYSMWAKNTEAFF.

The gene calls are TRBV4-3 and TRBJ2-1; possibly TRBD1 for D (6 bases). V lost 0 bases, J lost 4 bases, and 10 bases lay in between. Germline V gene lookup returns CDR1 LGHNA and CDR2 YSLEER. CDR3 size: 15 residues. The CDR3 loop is CASSQEGAFYNEQFF. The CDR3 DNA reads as TGCGCCAGCAGCCAAGAGGGGGCTTTTTACAATGAGCAGTTCTTC.

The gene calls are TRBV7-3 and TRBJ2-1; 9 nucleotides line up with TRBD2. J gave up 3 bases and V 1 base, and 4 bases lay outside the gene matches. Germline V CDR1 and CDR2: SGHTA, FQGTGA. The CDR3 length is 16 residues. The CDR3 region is CASSLSGGADYNEQFF. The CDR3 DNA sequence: TGTGCCAGCAGCTTAAGCGGGGGGGCGGACTACAATGAGCAGTTCTTC.

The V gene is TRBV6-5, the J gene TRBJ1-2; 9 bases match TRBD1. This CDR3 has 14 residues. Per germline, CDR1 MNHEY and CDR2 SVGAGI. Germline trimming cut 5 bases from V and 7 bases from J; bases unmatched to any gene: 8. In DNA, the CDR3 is TGTGCCAGCAGTAAAACACAGGGGGCTTTTGGCTACACCTTC. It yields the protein CASSKTQGAFGYTF.

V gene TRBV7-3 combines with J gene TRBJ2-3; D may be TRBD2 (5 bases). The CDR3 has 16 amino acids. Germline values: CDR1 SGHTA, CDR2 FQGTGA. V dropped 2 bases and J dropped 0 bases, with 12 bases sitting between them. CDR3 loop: CASSLQAEPSTDTQYF. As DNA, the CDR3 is TGTGCCAGCAGCTTACAAGCGGAACCTAGCACAGATACGCAGTATTTT.

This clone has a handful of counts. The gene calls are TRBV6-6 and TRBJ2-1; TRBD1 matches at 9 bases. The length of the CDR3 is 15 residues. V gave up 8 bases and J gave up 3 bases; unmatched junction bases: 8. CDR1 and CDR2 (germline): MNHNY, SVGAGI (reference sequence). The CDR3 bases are TGTGCCAGCTGGCTCGGGACAGGGCGCTACAATGAGCAGTTCTTC. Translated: CASWLGTGRYNEQFF.

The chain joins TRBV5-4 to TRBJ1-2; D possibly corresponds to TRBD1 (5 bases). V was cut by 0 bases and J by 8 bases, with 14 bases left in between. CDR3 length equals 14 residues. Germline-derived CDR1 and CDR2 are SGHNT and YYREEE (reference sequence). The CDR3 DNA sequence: TGTGCCAGCAGCTTGGCCGGGCCAGGGAAGGGCTACACCTTC. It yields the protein CASSLAGPGKGYTF.

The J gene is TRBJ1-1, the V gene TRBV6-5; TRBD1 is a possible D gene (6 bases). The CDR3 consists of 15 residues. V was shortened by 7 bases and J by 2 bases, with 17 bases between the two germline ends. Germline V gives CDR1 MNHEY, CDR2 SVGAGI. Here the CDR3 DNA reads TGTGCCAGCATTTCTCCAGGGGTTGGAAACACTGAAGCTTTCTTT. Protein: CASISPGVGNTEAFF.

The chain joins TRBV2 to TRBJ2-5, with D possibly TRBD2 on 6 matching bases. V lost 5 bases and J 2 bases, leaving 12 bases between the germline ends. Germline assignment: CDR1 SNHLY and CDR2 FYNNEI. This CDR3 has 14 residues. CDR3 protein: CASSFRGTQETQYF. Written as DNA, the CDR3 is TGTGCCAGCAGTTTCCGGGGGACTCAAGAGACCCAGTACTTC.

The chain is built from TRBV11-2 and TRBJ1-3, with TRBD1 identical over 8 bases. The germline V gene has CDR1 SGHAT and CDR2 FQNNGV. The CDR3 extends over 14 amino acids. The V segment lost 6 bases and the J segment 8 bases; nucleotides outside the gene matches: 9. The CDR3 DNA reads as TGTGCCAGCAGGGGACAGGCTACCGGTGACACCATATATTTT. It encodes CASRGQATGDTIYF.

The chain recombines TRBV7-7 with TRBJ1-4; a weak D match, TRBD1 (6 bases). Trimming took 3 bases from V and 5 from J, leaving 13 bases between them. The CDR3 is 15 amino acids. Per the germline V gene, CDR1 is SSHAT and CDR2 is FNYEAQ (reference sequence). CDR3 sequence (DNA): TGTGCCAGCAGCTTTCGTGGACAGTTGAATGAAAAACTGTTTTTT. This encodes CASSFRGQLNEKLFF.

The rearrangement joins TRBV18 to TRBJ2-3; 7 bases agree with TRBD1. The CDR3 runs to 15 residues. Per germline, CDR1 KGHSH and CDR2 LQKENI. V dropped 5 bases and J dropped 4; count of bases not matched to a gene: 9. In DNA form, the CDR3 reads TGTGCCAGCTCAGCGCAGGGGGTCAGAGCAGATACGCAGTATTTT. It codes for CASSAQGVRADTQYF. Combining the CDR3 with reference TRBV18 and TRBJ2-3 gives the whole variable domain NAGVMQNPRHLVRRRGQEARLRCSPMKGHSHVYWYRQLPEEGLKFMVYLQKENIIDESGMPKERFSAEFPKEGPSILRIQQVVRGDSAAYFCASSAQGVRADTQYFGPGTRLTVL.

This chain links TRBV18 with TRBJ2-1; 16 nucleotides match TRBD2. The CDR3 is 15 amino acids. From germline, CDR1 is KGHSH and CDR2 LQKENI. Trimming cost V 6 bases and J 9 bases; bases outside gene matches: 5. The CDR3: CASSPGLAGGSEQFF. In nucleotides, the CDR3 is TGTGCCAGCTCGCCGGGACTAGCGGGGGGGAGTGAGCAGTTCTTC.

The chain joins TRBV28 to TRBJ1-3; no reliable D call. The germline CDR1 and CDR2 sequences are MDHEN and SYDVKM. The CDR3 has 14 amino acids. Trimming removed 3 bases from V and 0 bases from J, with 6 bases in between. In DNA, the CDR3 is TGTGCCAGCAGTTTCTCGGGCTCTGGAAACACCATATATTTT. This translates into CASSFSGSGNTIYF.